These 24 T cell receptor delta chains originate from one sample sequenced in a study of Vδ1+ human thymocytes. Their target antigens are unknown. RNA was extracted from the cells and then reverse transcribed. The CDR3 regions were amplified by multiplex PCR from V-gene primers to a constant-region primer. TCRdb re-identified clones in the multiplex PCR reads via CATT. The data hold approximately 24,000 delta-chain clones, with 7.4% observed a single time. Study outcomes and limitations: Thymic TRG and TRD repertoires appeared highly polyclonal.

Source material: Vdelta1+ gamma-delta thymocytes from the thymus. Subset: FACS-sorted CD3+ TCRalphabeta- TCRVdelta1+ TCRVdelta2- thymocytes. The receptors come from a girl less than two years old who had congenital heart surgery.

V and J are TRDV1 and TRDJ1; TRDD3 might be the D (6 bases). The J gene, not given by TCRdb, was assigned here from a germline match of the nucleotide sequence. The germline gives CDR1 TSWWSYY, CDR2 QGS. The CDR3 has 18 amino acids. V was clipped by 1 base and J by 2 bases, with 20 bases between them. In DNA, the CDR3 is TGTGCTCTTGGGGAACGGGGGCTCTACGACGGGGATACCGATAAACTCATCTTT. Residues: CALGERGLYDGDTDKLIF.

The J gene is TRDJ1, the V gene TRDV1, with 7 bases that match TRDD3. Germline CDR1 reads TSWWSYY; CDR2 reads QGS. The ends lost 8 bases at V and 0 bases at J; junction bases unmatched: 24. The CDR3 contains 20 residues. In DNA, the CDR3 is TGTGCTCTTCTTACAACAATCCGGAATGTACTGGGGTCAAACACCGATAAACTCATCTTT. Translation gives CALLTTIRNVLGSNTDKLIF.

This clone was detected a few times. The chain combines TRDV1 with TRDJ1; a weak D match, TRDD3 (6 bases). CDR3 length: 24 residues. The germline V gene encodes CDR1 TSWWSYY and CDR2 QGS. V lost 5 bases and J 0 bases, leaving 40 bases between the germline ends. DNA for the CDR3: TGTGCTCTTGGGCCATGCTCAAGCGTCCTAAAAATGGGGGTTGCTAATAAGTACACCGATAAACTCATCTTT. Protein product: CALGPCSSVLKMGVANKYTDKLIF.

The V and J genes are TRDV1 and TRDJ1, with 7 bases identical to TRDD3. The CDR3 loop spans 20 amino acids. V shed 1 base, J shed 0 bases, and the junction held 17 bases outside the gene matches. Germline loops: CDR1 TSWWSYY, CDR2 QGS. CDR3 region: CALGEPRKLRWGTHTDKLIF. Here the CDR3 DNA reads TGTGCTCTTGGGGAACCCCGAAAGTTGCGGTGGGGGACCCACACCGATAAACTCATCTTT.

This chain joins TRDV1 and TRDJ1; 8 bases are a match to TRDD3. The CDR3 totals 23 residues. Germline-derived CDR1 and CDR2 are TSWWSYY and QGS. V lost 0 bases, J lost 0 bases, and 24 bases stayed unmatched. The CDR3 reads CALGELGGPTCCQGDIYTDKLIF. CDR3 nucleotides: TGTGCTCTTGGGGAACTAGGCGGGCCTACTTGTTGTCAGGGGGATATCTACACCGATAAACTCATCTTT.

V gene TRDV1 combines with J gene TRDJ1; 10 bases match TRDD3. Per the germline V gene, CDR1 is TSWWSYY and CDR2 is QGS. The CDR3 has 23 amino acids. V dropped 2 bases and J dropped 0; count of bases not matched to a gene: 24. The CDR3 bases are TGTGCTCTTGGGGAATTTTCCGCACCCTACGTACGGGGGATACGAGAGTACACCGATAAACTCATCTTT. Protein: CALGEFSAPYVRGIREYTDKLIF.

For the J gene the call is TRDJ1; the V gene lacks a call; the table's D call of TRDD3 was not tested on the DNA. The CDR3 covers 20 residues. CDR3 region: CALEVPRTGGYAAYTDKLIF. In nucleotides, the CDR3 is TGTGCTCTTGAGGTCCCCCGTACTGGGGGATACGCGGCGTACACCGATAAACTCATCTTT.

The V and J genes are TRDV1 and TRDJ1; 9 nucleotides align to TRDD3. Germline trimming cut 6 bases from V and 7 bases from J; bases unmatched to any gene: 33. The V gene's germline CDR1 is TSWWSYY and CDR2 QGS. The CDR3 consists of 22 residues. CDR3 region: CALGPRIRGILGDPSRTFKLIF. CDR3 nucleotide sequence: TGTGCTCTTGGACCAAGGATCCGGGGGATACTGGGGGACCCATCTCGTACCTTTAAACTCATCTTT.

The chain uses TRDV1 and TRDJ1, with 11 bases fitting TRDD3. This CDR3 is built from 19 residues. J was trimmed by 2 bases and V by 5 bases; bases with no gene match: 16. The germline CDR1 and CDR2 sequences are TSWWSYY and QGS. The CDR3 DNA reads TGTGCTCTTGGGCCCGCTATGGTGGGGGATACGAGGCAGACCGATAAACTCATCTTT. Its translation is CALGPAMVGDTRQTDKLIF.

The chain carries TRDV1 and TRDJ1; 7 bases map to TRDD3. This CDR3 spans 18 amino acids. V lost 0 bases and J lost 0; bases outside the gene matches: 10. Germline CDR1 TSWWSYY, CDR2 QGS. The CDR3: CALGELGDMSSDTDKLIF. CDR3 bases: TGTGCTCTTGGGGAACTCGGGGATATGAGTAGTGACACCGATAAACTCATCTTT.

The gene calls are TRDV1 and TRDJ1, with 11 positions matching TRDD3. The V gene end was trimmed by 2 bases and the J gene end by 0 bases; junction bases not matched to a gene: 17. Germline-derived CDR1 and CDR2 are TSWWSYY and QGS. The CDR3 length is 21 residues. CDR3 loop: CALGEGDPSYWGIKYTDKLIF. The CDR3 DNA follows: TGTGCTCTTGGGGAAGGGGATCCTTCCTACTGGGGGATAAAGTACACCGATAAACTCATCTTT.

This clone appeared a few times. This chain joins TRDV1 and TRDJ1; TRDD3 agrees at 13 bases. This CDR3 is built from 21 residues. Germline trimming cut 4 bases from V and 4 bases from J; bases unmatched to any gene: 21. Germline loops: CDR1 TSWWSYY, CDR2 QGS. This CDR3 reads CALGVRPSTGGYARWGDKLIF. The CDR3 region has the DNA TGTGCTCTTGGGGTACGGCCCTCCACTGGGGGATACGCGAGATGGGGCGATAAACTCATCTTT.

V and J are TRDV1 and TRDJ1; 9 bases are shared with TRDD3. Looked up from germline, CDR1 is TSWWSYY and CDR2 is QGS. J gave up 4 bases and V 3 bases, and 18 bases lay outside the gene matches. CDR3 size: 19 residues. The CDR3 loop reads CALGDTLPGDTKGDDKLIF. Here the CDR3 DNA reads TGTGCTCTTGGGGACACCTTACCCGGGGATACGAAGGGGGACGATAAACTCATCTTT.

The chain employs TRDV1 and TRDJ1; TRDD3 matches 8 bases. There are 21 residues in the CDR3. Unmatched junction bases numbered 20, after V lost 2 bases and J lost 0 bases. Germline V gene data show CDR1 as TSWWSYY and CDR2 as QGS. CDR3: CALGERSPVGDTGEYTDKLIF. Here the CDR3 DNA reads TGTGCTCTTGGGGAAAGGAGCCCTGTAGGGGATACTGGCGAGTACACCGATAAACTCATCTTT.

This clone appeared a few times. The chain joins TRDV1 to TRDJ1; possible D gene TRDD3, 6 bases. Trimming took 3 bases from V and 0 from J, leaving 26 bases between them. CDR1 TSWWSYY and CDR2 QGS come from the germline V gene. This CDR3 is built from 20 residues. The CDR3 here is CALGDPVLIWGSAYTDKLIF. The CDR3 DNA follows: TGTGCTCTTGGGGACCCCGTTCTTATTTGGGGATCCGCGTACACCGATAAACTCATCTTT.

On this clone itself: The junction does not match germline at one end; this may be a read error. The chain joins TRDV1 to TRDJ1, with unresolved D. There are 22 residues in the CDR3. Per germline, CDR1 TSWWSYY and CDR2 QGS. In DNA, the CDR3 is TGTGCTCTTGGGGAAGTCCCTAGGGACCTCCGACCCCCTCGCCCCGACACCGATAAACCCATCTTT. It codes for CALGEVPRDLRPPRPDTDKPIF.

This clone came up a few times. The chain links TRDV1 to TRDJ1, with TRDD3 matching 7 bases. V trimming: 0 bases; J trimming: 8 bases; junction bases outside the gene matches: 3. This CDR3 is built from 13 residues. CDR1 is TSWWSYY and CDR2 is QGS in the germline V gene. The CDR3 region is CALGELWGFKLIF. The CDR3, as DNA: TGTGCTCTTGGGGAACTCTGGGGGTTCAAACTCATCTTT.

This clone was found a few times. The V call is TRDV1, the J call TRDJ1, with 11 nucleotides matching TRDD3. From germline, CDR1 is TSWWSYY and CDR2 QGS. The trim removed 0 bases at V and 0 bases at J, leaving 15 bases unmatched. CDR3 length: 21 amino acids. The CDR3 is CALGELNGFPQLGDNTDKLIF. CDR3 sequence (DNA): TGTGCTCTTGGGGAACTAAATGGCTTCCCCCAACTGGGGGATAACACCGATAAACTCATCTTT.

This rearrangement joins TRDV1 to TRDJ1, with 11 bases lining up with TRDD3. CDR3 length equals 21 residues. The V gene's germline CDR1 is TSWWSYY and CDR2 QGS. V lost 1 base to trimming and J lost 6 bases; unmatched junction nucleotides: 22. The CDR3 nucleotides read TGTGCTCTTGGGGAACCTTTCCTATGGGGGATACGCCTCTGTCCCTTTTATAAACTCATCTTT. The encoded protein is CALGEPFLWGIRLCPFYKLIF.

This clone was detected only a few times. The V call is TRDV1, the J call TRDJ1; D tentatively fits TRDD2 or TRDD3 (5 bases each). Trimming cost V 0 bases and J 1 base, with 24 bases left between them. Germline V gene data show CDR1 as TSWWSYY and CDR2 as QGS. CDR3 size: 20 residues. The CDR3 sequence: CALGELPLPLRETGTDKLIF. The DNA of the CDR3 is TGTGCTCTTGGGGAACTGCCCCTACCGCTGAGGGAAACTGGCACCGATAAACTCATCTTT.

This clone has only a few counts. This chain uses TRDV1 with TRDJ1; 7 bases align to TRDD3. V gave up 4 bases and J gave up 3 bases; unmatched junction bases: 11. This CDR3 contains 16 residues. Germline V gene lookup returns CDR1 TSWWSYY and CDR2 QGS. The CDR3: CALGAMGDRNSDKLIF. The DNA of the CDR3 is TGTGCTCTTGGGGCCATGGGGGACAGAAATTCCGATAAACTCATCTTT.

In this sample, this clone turned up a few times. The J gene is TRDJ1, while no V gene call was made; the DNA was not compared with TRDD3, the D call given in the table. This CDR3 has 19 residues. The CDR3 nucleotides are TGTGCTCTGGAGCTTCCTGTCGACTGGGGGGCCGGGGGGACCGATAAACTCATCTTT. Protein: CALELPVDWGAGGTDKLIF.

The genes are TRDV1 and TRDJ1; D remains ambiguous. Trimming stripped 5 bases from V and 0 bases from J, with 16 bases between. CDR1 is TSWWSYY, CDR2 QGS, per germline. This CDR3 contains 16 residues. The CDR3 nucleotides read TGTGCTCTTGGGCCCCGTGGCATGCGGTACACCGATAAACTCATCTTT. Translated: CALGPRGMRYTDKLIF.

The sample holds a few counts of this clone. Distinct nucleotide sequences in the sample also encode this CDR3. The chain employs TRDV1 and TRDJ1; TRDD3 might be the D (5 bases). The ends were cut back, 1 base at V and 7 bases at J, with 10 bases in the middle. Germline V CDR1 and CDR2: TSWWSYY, QGS. This CDR3 region has 13 residues. As DNA, the CDR3 is TGTGCTCTTGGGGAACGTAGAGGGGGTAAACTCATCTTT. Its translation: CALGERRGGKLIF.